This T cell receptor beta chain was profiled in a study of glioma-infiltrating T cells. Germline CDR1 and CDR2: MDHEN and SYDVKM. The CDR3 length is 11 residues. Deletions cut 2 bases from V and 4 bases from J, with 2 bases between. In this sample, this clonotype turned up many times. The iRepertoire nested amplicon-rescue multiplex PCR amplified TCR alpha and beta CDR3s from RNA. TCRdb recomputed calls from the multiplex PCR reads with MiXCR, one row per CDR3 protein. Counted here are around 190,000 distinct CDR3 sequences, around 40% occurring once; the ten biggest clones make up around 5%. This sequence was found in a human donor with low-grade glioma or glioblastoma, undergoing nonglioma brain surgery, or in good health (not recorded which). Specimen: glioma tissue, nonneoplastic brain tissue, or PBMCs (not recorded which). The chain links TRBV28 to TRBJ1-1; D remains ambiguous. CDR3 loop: CASSLGTEAFF. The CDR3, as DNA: TGTGCCAGCAGTTTAGGCACTGAAGCTTTCTTT.